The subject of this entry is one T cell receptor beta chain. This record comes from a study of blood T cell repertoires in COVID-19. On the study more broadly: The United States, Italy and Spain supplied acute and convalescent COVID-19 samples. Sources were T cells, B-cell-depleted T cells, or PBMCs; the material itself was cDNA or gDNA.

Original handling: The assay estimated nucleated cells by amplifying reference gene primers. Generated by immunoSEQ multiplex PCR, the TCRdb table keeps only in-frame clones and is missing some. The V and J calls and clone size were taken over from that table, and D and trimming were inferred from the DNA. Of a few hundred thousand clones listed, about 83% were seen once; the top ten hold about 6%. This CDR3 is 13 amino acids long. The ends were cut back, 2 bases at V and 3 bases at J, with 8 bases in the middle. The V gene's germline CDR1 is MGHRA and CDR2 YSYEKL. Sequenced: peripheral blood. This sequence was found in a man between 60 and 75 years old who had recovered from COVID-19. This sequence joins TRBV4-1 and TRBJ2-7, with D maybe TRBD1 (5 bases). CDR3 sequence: CASSQITGYEQYF. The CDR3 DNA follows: TGCGCCAGCAGCCAAATCACAGGCTACGAGCAGTACTTC.